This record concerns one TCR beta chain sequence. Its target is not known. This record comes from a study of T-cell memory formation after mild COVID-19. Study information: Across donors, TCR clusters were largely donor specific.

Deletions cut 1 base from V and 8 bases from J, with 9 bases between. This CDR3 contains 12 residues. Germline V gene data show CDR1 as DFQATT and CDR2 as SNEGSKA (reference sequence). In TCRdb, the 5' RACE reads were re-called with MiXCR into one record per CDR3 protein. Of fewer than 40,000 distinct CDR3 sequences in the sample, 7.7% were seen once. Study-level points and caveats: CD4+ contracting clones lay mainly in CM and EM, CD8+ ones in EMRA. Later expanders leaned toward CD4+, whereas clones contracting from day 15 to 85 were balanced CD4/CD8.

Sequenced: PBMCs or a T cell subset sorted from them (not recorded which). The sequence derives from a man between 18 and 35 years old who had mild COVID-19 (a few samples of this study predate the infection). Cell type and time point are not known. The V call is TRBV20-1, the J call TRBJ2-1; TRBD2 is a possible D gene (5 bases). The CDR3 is CSARGLAHEQFF. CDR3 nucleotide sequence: TGCAGTGCTAGAGGCCTAGCCCATGAGCAGTTCTTC.